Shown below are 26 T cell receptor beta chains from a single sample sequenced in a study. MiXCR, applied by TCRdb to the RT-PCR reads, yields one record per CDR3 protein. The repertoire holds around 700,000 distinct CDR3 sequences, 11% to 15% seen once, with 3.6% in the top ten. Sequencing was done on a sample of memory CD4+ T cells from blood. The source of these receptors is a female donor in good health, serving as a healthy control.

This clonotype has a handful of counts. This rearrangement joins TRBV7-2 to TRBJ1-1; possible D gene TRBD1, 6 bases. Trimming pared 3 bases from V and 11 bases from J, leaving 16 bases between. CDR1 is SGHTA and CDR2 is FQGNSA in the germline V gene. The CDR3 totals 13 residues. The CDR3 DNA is TGTGCCAGCAGCTTCCTACTACAGGGCGAGGCTTTCTTT. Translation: CASSFLLQGEAFF.

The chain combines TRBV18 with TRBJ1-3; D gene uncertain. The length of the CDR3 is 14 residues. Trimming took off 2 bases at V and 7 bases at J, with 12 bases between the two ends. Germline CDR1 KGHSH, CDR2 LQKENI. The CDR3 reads CASSPTALGNTIYF. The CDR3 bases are TGTGCCAGCTCACCAACTGCCCTTGGGAACACCATATATTTT.

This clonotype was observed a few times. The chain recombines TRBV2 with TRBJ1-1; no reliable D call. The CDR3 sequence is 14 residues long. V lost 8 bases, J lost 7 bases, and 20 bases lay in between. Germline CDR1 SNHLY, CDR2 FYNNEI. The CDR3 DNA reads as TGTGCCAGCTCCCTCCTAGGCCCCCGGGGTGAAGCTTTCTTT. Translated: CASSLLGPRGEAFF.

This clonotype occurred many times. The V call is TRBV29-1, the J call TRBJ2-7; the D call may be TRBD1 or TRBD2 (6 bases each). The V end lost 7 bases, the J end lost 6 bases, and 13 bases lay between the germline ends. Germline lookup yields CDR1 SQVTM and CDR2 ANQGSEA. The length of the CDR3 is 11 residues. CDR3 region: CSGRDTGEQYF. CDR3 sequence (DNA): TGCAGCGGGAGGGACACGGGCGAGCAGTACTTC.

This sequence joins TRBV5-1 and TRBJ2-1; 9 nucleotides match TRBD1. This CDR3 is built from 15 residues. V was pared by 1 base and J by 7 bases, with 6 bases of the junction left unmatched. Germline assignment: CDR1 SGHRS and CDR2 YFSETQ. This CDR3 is CASSLLQGAKNEQFF. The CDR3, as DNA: TGCGCCAGCAGCTTGCTACAGGGGGCGAAGAATGAGCAGTTCTTC.

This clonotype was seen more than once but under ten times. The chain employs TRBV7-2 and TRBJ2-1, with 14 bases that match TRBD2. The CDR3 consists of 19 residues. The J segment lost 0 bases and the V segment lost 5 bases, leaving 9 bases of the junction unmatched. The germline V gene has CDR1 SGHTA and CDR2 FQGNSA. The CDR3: CASSRATSGRASSYNEQFF. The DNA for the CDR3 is TGTGCCAGCAGCCGTGCGACTAGCGGGAGGGCGAGCTCCTACAATGAGCAGTTCTTC.

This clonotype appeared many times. The chain's CDR3 is CASSQETTVSSYEQYF. In DNA form, the CDR3 reads TGCGCCAGCAGCCAAGAGACTACGGTCAGCTCCTACGAGCAGTACTTC. The V and J genes are TRBV4-3 and TRBJ2-7, with D possibly TRBD2 on 5 matching bases. CDR1 is LGHNA and CDR2 is YSLEER in the germline V gene. V dropped 0 bases and J dropped 0 bases, with 12 bases sitting between them. This CDR3 spans 16 amino acids.

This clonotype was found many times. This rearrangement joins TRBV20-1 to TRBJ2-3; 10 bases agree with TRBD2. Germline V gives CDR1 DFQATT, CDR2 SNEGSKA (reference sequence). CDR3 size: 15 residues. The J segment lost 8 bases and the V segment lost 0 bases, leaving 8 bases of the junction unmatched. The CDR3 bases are TGCAGTGCTAGAGATCGCCTAGCGGGAGTGGTTACGCAGTATTTT. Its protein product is CSARDRLAGVVTQYF.

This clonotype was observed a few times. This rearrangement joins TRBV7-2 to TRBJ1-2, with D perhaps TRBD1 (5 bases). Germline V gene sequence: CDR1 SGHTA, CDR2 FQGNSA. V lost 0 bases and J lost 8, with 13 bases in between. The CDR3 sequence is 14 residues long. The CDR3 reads CASSLAAGPGGYTF. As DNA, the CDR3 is TGTGCCAGCAGCTTAGCGGCAGGGCCTGGAGGCTACACCTTC.

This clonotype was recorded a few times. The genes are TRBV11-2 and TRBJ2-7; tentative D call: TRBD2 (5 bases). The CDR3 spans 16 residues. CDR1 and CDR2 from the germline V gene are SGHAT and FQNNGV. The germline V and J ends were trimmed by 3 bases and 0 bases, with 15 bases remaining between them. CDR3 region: CASSFVGGGHSYEQYF. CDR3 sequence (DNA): TGTGCCAGCAGCTTTGTAGGCGGCGGGCACTCCTACGAGCAGTACTTC.

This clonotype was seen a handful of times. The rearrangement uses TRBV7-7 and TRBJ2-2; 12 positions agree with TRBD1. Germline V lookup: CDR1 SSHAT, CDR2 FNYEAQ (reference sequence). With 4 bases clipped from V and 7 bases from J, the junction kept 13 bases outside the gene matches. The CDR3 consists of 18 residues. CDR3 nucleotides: TGTGCCAGCAGCTCGTATATACCCGGGACAGGGGGCAGCGGGGAGCTGTTTTTT. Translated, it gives CASSSYIPGTGGSGELFF.

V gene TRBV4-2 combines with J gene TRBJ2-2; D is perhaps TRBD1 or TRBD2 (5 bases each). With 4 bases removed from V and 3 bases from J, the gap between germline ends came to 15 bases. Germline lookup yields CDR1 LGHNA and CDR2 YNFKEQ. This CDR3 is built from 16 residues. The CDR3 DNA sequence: TGTGCCAGCAGCCGGGACGTGACTACCTACACCGGGGAGCTGTTTTTT. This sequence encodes CASSRDVTTYTGELFF.

Here the CDR3 reads CASSITTGTSGYNEQFF. The CDR3 DNA follows: TGTGCCAGCAGCATAACTACCGGGACTAGCGGCTACAATGAGCAGTTCTTC. The V and J genes are TRBV5-8 and TRBJ2-1; 11 bases align to TRBD2. V was pared by 4 bases and J by 3 bases, with 9 bases of the junction left unmatched. This CDR3 spans 17 amino acids. Germline V CDR1 and CDR2: SGHTS, YDEGEE.

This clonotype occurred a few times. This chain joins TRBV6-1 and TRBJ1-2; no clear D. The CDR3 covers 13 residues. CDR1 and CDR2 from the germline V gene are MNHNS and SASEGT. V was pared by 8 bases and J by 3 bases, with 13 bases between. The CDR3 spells CASLGGNYYGYTF. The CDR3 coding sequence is TGTGCCAGCCTCGGCGGGAACTACTATGGCTACACCTTC.

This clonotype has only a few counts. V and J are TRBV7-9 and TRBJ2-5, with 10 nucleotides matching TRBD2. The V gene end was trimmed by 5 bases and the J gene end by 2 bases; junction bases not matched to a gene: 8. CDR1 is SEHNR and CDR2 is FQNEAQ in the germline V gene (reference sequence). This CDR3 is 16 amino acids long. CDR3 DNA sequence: TGTGCCAGCAGCACAGGTAGCGGGGGGATACAAGAGACCCAGTACTTC. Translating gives CASSTGSGGIQETQYF.

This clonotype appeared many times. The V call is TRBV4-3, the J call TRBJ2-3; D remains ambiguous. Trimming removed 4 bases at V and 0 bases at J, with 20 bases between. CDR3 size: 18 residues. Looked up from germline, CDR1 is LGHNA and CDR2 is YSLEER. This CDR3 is CASSPQVSGGRSTDTQYF. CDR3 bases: TGCGCCAGCAGCCCACAAGTTTCGGGTGGCCGCAGCACAGATACGCAGTATTTT.

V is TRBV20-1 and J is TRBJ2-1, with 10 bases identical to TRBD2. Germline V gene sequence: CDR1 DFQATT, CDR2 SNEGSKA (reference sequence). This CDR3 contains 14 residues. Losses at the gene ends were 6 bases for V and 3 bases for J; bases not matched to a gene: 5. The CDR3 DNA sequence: TGCAGTGCCCTAGCGGGAGTGAGCTACAATGAGCAGTTCTTC. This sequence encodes CSALAGVSYNEQFF.

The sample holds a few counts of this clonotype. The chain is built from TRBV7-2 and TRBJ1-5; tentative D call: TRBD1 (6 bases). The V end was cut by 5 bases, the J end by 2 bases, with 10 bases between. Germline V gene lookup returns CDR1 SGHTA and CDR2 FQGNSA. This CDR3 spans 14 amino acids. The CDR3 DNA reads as TGTGCCAGCAGCATAAACAGGGGCAATCAGCCCCAGCATTTT. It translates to CASSINRGNQPQHF. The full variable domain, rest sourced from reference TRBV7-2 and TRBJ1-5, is GAGVSQSPSNKVTEKGKDVELRCDPISGHTALYWYRQSLGQGLEFLIYFQGNSAPDKSGLPSDRFSAERTGGSVSTLTIQRTQQEDSAVYLCASSINRGNQPQHFGDGTRLSIL.

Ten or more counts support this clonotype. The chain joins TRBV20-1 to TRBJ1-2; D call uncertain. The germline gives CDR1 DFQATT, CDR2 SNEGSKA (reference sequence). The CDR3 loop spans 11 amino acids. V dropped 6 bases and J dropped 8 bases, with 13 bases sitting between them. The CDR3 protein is CSAIAVGGYTF. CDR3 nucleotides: TGCAGTGCAATAGCCGTCGGAGGCTACACCTTC.

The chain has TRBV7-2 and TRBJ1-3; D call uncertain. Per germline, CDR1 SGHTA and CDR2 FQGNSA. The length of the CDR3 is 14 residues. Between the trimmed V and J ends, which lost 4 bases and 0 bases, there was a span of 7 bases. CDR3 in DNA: TGTGCCAGCAGCTCGCCGGCCTCTGGAAACACCATATATTTT. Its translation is CASSSPASGNTIYF.

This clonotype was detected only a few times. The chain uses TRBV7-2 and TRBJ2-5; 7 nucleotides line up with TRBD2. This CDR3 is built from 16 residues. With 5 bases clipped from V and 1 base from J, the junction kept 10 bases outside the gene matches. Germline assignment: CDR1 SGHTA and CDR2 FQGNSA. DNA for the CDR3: TGTGCCAGCAGCCCCATGCGGGCTAGCGGCCAAGAGACCCAGTACTTC. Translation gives CASSPMRASGQETQYF.

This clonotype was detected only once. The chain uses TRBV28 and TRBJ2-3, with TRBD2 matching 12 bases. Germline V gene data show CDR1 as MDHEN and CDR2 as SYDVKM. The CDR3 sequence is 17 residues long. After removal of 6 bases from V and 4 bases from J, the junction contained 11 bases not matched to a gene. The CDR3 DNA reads TGTGCCAGCAGACTAGCGGGAGGATTCTTAACGGCAGATACGCAGTATTTT. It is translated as CASRLAGGFLTADTQYF.

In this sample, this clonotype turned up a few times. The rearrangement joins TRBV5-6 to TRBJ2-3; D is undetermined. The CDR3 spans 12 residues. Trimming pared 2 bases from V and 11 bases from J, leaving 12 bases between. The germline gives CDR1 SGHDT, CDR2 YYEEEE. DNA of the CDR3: TGTGCCAGCAGCTTCGGCGAGATCGGGCAGTATTTT. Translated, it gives CASSFGEIGQYF.

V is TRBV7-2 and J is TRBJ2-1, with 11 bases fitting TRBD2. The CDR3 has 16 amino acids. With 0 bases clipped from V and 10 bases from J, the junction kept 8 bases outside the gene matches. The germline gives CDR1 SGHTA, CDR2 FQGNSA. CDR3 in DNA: TGTGCCAGCAGCTTAGCGCTAGCGGGAGGTTACCTCGAGCAGTTCTTC. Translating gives CASSLALAGGYLEQFF.

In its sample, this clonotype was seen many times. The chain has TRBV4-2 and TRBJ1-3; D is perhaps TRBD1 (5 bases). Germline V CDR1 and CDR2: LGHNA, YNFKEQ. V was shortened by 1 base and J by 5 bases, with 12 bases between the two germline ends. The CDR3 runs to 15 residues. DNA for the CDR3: TGTGCCAGCAGCCAAGGGGTGCAGGGACGAAACACCATATATTTT. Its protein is CASSQGVQGRNTIYF.

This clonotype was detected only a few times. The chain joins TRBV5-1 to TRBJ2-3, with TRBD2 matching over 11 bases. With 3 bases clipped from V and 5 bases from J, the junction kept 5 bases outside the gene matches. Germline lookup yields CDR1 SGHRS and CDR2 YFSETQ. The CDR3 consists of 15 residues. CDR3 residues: CASSWASGGQDTQYF. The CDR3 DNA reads TGCGCCAGCAGCTGGGCTAGCGGGGGGCAAGATACGCAGTATTTT.